This T cell receptor beta chain was profiled in a study of T cells in Graves' hyperthyroidism and ophthalmopathy. A note on this clonotype: Its antigen is still unknown. An end of the junction differs from the germline gene, which may be a read error.

Study results and limitations: Blood also carried most thyroid clonotypes expanded above 0.001.

Amplified TCR beta CDR3 regions derived from RNA transcripts. HTBI primers were employed in a first-round RT-PCR of the TCR CDR3. MiXCR was run by TCRdb on the multiplex PCR reads, yielding one entry per CDR3 protein. The profile shows around 250,000 distinct CDR3 sequences, approximately 15% of them singletons. The germline V gene has CDR1 MDHEN and CDR2 SYDVKM. This CDR3 is 14 amino acids long. The source is a woman aged 40 to 50 with Graves' hyperthyroidism that later progressed to Graves' ophthalmopathy. The chain has TRBV28 and TRBJ2-1; D remains unclear. Sequenced sample: blood. CDR3 protein: CASSRSSYSNEQFF. CDR3 DNA sequence: TGTGCTAGCAGTAGGAGTTCTTATTCCAATGAGCAGTTCTTC.